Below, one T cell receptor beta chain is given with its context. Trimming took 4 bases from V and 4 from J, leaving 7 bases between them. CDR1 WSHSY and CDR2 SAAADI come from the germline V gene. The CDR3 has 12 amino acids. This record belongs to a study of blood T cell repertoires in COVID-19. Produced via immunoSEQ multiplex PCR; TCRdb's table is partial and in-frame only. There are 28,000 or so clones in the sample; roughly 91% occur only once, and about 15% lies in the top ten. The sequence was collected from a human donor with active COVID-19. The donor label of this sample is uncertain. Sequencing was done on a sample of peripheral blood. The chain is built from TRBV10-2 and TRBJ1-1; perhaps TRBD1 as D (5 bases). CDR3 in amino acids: CASSVGGTEAFF. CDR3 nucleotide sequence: TGCGCCAGCAGTGTGGGGGGCACTGAAGCTTTCTTT.